Listed below are T cell receptor beta chains from one sample, sequenced in a study of cytomegalovirus exposure and HLA in healthy donors. The assay was immunoSEQ multiplex PCR, and TCRdb's table has in-frame clones only and misses some. The sample carries some 77,000 clones, approximately 71% recorded once. Material: PBMCs. Receptor source: a woman aged 40 to 55 in good health and CMV-seronegative. The CDR3 runs from the conserved cysteine through the conserved F or W. D genes are given only for firm matches. Part of the rows lack a size; the others show once, few, many or a class for expanded clones.

D: TRBD2; size: -; J: TRBJ2-1; V: TRBV4-3; CDR3: CASSPQTSGTLSSYNEQFF; DNA: TGCGCCAGCAGCCCCCAGACTAGCGGAACCCTCAGCTCCTACAATGAGCAGTTCTTC
D: TRBD1; size: -; J: TRBJ2-7; V: TRBV4-2; CDR3: CASSQGRDRGYEQYF; DNA: TGTGCCAGCAGCCAAGGCCGGGACAGGGGTTACGAGCAGTACTTC
D: -; size: few; J: TRBJ2-1; V: TRBV11-2; CDR3: CASSHYWGLKSSYNEQFF; DNA: TGTGCCAGCAGCCACTATTGGGGCCTCAAGAGCTCCTACAATGAGCAGTTCTTC
D: -; size: -; J: TRBJ2-1; V: TRBV18; CDR3: CASSPTGFGSYNEQFF; DNA: TGTGCCAGCTCACCGACAGGTTTCGGGTCCTACAATGAGCAGTTCTTC
D: TRBD1; size: -; J: TRBJ1-1; V: TRBV25-1; CDR3: CASSEEGTGEEAFF; DNA: TGTGCCAGCAGTGAAGAAGGGACAGGGGAGGAAGCTTTCTTT
D: TRBD1; size: -; J: TRBJ1-4; V: TRBV19; CDR3: CASSPPTGAGEKLFF; DNA: TGTGCCAGTAGTCCGCCGACAGGGGCCGGTGAAAAACTGTTTTTT
D: -; size: -; J: TRBJ2-3; V: TRBV2; CDR3: CASSDDRTDTQYF; DNA: TGTGCCAGCAGTGATGACAGGACAGATACGCAGTATTTT
D: TRBD2; size: -; J: TRBJ2-3; V: TRBV7-3; CDR3: CASSSLAGADTQYF; DNA: TGTGCCAGCAGCTCATTAGCGGGAGCAGATACGCAGTATTTT
D: -; size: -; J: TRBJ1-4; V: TRBV4-1; CDR3: CASSQENTLTNEKLFF; DNA: TGCGCCAGCAGCCAAGAAAACACCCTTACTAATGAAAAACTGTTTTTT
D: -; size: -; J: TRBJ1-5; V: TRBV28; CDR3: CASSLFPGSSNQPQHF; DNA: TGTGCCAGCAGTTTATTCCCGGGATCCAGCAATCAGCCCCAGCATTTT
D: -; size: -; J: TRBJ1-3; V: TRBV5-6; CDR3: CASSGAGTKRSGNTIYF; DNA: TGTGCCAGCAGCGGAGCCGGGACAAAACGCTCTGGAAACACCATATATTTT
D: TRBD1; size: few; J: TRBJ2-3; V: TRBV5-1; CDR3: CASNKDRGSTDTQYF; DNA: TGCGCCAGCAACAAAGACAGGGGTAGCACAGATACGCAGTATTTT
D: -; size: -; J: TRBJ1-1; V: TRBV5-6; CDR3: CASSLLQGFNTEAFF; DNA: TGTGCCAGCAGCTTACTACAGGGATTTAACACTGAAGCTTTCTTT
D: -; size: -; J: TRBJ1-1; V: TRBV21-1; CDR3: CASSTRQGSGTNTEAFF; DNA: TGTGCCAGCAGCACTAGACAGGGTTCAGGGACTAACACTGAAGCTTTCTTT
D: TRBD1; size: few; J: TRBJ2-1; V: TRBV11-3; CDR3: CASSLDGQGQDEQFF; DNA: TGTGCCAGCAGCTTAGACGGACAGGGACAGGATGAGCAGTTCTTC
D: -; size: -; J: TRBJ2-7; V: TRBV4-1; CDR3: CASSQEPRSSYEQYF; DNA: TGCGCCAGCAGCCAAGAACCGAGGAGCTCCTACGAGCAGTACTTC
D: -; size: once; J: TRBJ2-4; V: TRBV28; CDR3: CASSPRTVAKNIQYF; DNA: TGTGCCAGCAGTCCTCGGACAGTAGCCAAAAACATTCAGTACTTC
D: TRBD2; size: -; J: TRBJ2-3; V: TRBV4-3; CDR3: CASSQGPGTSGSGSDTQYF; DNA: TGCGCCAGCAGCCAAGGCCCTGGGACTAGCGGGAGTGGGTCAGATACGCAGTATTTT
D: -; size: -; J: TRBJ2-1; V: TRBV5-1; CDR3: CASSWGENSYNEQFF; DNA: TGCGCCAGCAGCTGGGGGGAAAACTCCTACAATGAGCAGTTCTTC
D: -; size: -; J: TRBJ1-6; V: TRBV9; CDR3: CASSPLVEEYNSPLHF; DNA: TGTGCCAGCAGCCCCCTGGTCGAGGAGTATAATTCACCCCTCCACTTT
D: -; size: few; J: TRBJ2-7; V: TRBV2; CDR3: CASSEALAASSYEQYF; DNA: TGTGCCAGCAGTGAAGCGCTGGCGGCGAGCTCCTACGAGCAGTACTTC
D: -; size: few; J: TRBJ1-5; V: TRBV6-6; CDR3: CASSYNRANQPQHF; DNA: TGTGCCAGCAGTTACAACAGGGCCAATCAGCCCCAGCATTTT
D: -; size: -; J: TRBJ2-3; V: TRBV6-5; CDR3: CASSYRSTDTQYF; DNA: TGTGCCAGCAGTTATCGTAGCACAGATACGCAGTATTTT
D: TRBD1; size: few; J: TRBJ1-1; V: TRBV2; CDR3: CASSGDRGLTEAFF; DNA: TGTGCCAGCAGTGGAGACAGGGGGCTCACTGAAGCTTTCTTT
D: TRBD1; size: -; J: TRBJ1-4; V: TRBV27; CDR3: CASSRQGRGTNEKLFF; DNA: TGTGCCAGCAGTCGACAGGGTCGTGGAACTAATGAAAAACTGTTTTTT
D: TRBD2; size: -; J: TRBJ2-3; V: TRBV5-1; CDR3: CASSGGMTSGGADTQYF; DNA: TGCGCCAGCAGCGGGGGCATGACTAGCGGGGGAGCAGATACGCAGTATTTT
D: -; size: -; J: TRBJ2-1; V: TRBV9; CDR3: CASSVAQGAYNEQFF; DNA: TGTGCCAGCAGCGTAGCTCAGGGCGCCTACAATGAGCAGTTCTTC
D: -; size: -; J: TRBJ1-2; V: TRBV29-1; CDR3: CSVSREGGGYTF; DNA: TGCAGCGTCTCACGAGAAGGGGGTGGCTACACCTTC
D: -; size: -; J: TRBJ1-5; V: TRBV15; CDR3: CATSTSFGGDQPQHF; DNA: TGTGCCACCAGCACCAGTTTCGGGGGGGATCAGCCCCAGCATTTT
D: -; size: -; J: TRBJ2-1; V: TRBV30; CDR3: CAWIGGSSYNEQFF; DNA: TGTGCCTGGATTGGAGGGAGCTCCTACAATGAGCAGTTCTTC
D: TRBD1; size: -; J: TRBJ1-5; V: TRBV19; CDR3: CASNPRQGGNQPQHF; DNA: TGTGCCAGTAACCCCCGACAGGGAGGCAATCAGCCCCAGCATTTT
D: -; size: -; J: TRBJ1-5; V: TRBV11-2; CDR3: CASSWGQSGPQHF; DNA: TGTGCCAGCAGCTGGGGACAATCAGGGCCCCAGCATTTT
D: TRBD2; size: -; J: TRBJ2-1; V: TRBV7-9; CDR3: CASSLAHVSSGRGYNEQFF; DNA: TGTGCCAGCAGCTTAGCGCACGTGTCTAGCGGGAGAGGCTACAATGAGCAGTTCTTC
D: -; size: -; J: TRBJ2-3; V: TRBV4-1; CDR3: CASSQDPGTTDTQYF; DNA: TGCGCCAGCAGCCAAGATCCAGGTACCACAGATACGCAGTATTTT
D: -; size: -; J: TRBJ1-4; V: TRBV15; CDR3: CATSRDGSSRNEKLFF; DNA: TGTGCCACCAGCAGAGATGGTTCGTCACGGAATGAAAAACTGTTTTTT
D: -; size: once; J: TRBJ2-7; V: TRBV19; CDR3: CASSPRGPYEQYF; DNA: TGTGCCAGTAGCCCGCGAGGTCCGTACGAGCAGTACTTC
D: -; size: -; J: TRBJ2-5; V: TRBV28; CDR3: CASTTMRGDRTQYF; DNA: TGTGCCAGCACCACCATGCGGGGCGATCGGACCCAGTACTTC
D: TRBD2; size: few; J: TRBJ2-1; V: TRBV4-3; CDR3: CASSQDRTGGVNEQFF; DNA: TGCGCCAGCAGCCAAGATCGGACGGGAGGAGTAAATGAGCAGTTCTTC
D: TRBD1; size: -; J: TRBJ2-7; V: TRBV28; CDR3: CASSFSTGGSDEQYF; DNA: TGTGCCAGCAGTTTTTCGACAGGGGGCAGCGACGAGCAGTACTTC
D: -; size: -; J: TRBJ1-2; V: TRBV15; CDR3: CATSRDREDYGYTF; DNA: TGTGCCACCAGCAGAGACCGGGAGGACTATGGCTACACCTTC
D: -; size: -; J: TRBJ1-1; V: TRBV4-2; CDR3: CASSQGPGTEAFF; DNA: TGTGCCAGCAGCCAAGGGCCGGGGACTGAAGCTTTCTTT
D: TRBD1; size: few; J: TRBJ2-1; V: TRBV25-1; CDR3: CASLETGAYNEQFF; DNA: TGTGCCAGCCTCGAGACAGGGGCCTACAATGAGCAGTTCTTC
D: -; size: -; J: TRBJ1-4; V: TRBV7-8; CDR3: CASSSLTATNEKLFF; DNA: TGTGCCAGCAGCTCTTTGACAGCAACTAATGAAAAACTGTTTTTT
D: TRBD1; size: -; J: TRBJ1-2; V: TRBV7-9; CDR3: CASSLQGGDYGYTF; DNA: TGTGCCAGCAGCTTACAGGGGGGCGACTATGGCTACACCTTC
D: TRBD1; size: -; J: TRBJ2-1; V: TRBV18; CDR3: CASSPTGPLYNEQFF; DNA: TGTGCCAGCTCACCGACAGGGCCACTCTACAATGAGCAGTTCTTC
D: TRBD2; size: -; J: TRBJ2-5; V: TRBV15; CDR3: CATSGRLAGGETQYF; DNA: TGTGCCACCAGCGGGCGACTAGCGGGCGGGGAGACCCAGTACTTC
D: TRBD1; size: -; J: TRBJ2-1; V: TRBV11-2; CDR3: CASSSRTGGTLRNEQFF; DNA: TGTGCCAGCAGCTCCCGGACAGGGGGGACTTTGAGGAATGAGCAGTTCTTC
D: -; size: -; J: TRBJ1-6; V: TRBV2; CDR3: CASREGGTYNSPLHF; DNA: TGTGCCAGCAGGGAAGGAGGAACTTATAATTCACCCCTCCACTTT
D: -; size: -; J: TRBJ2-7; V: TRBV9; CDR3: CASSPRFETYEQYF; DNA: TGTGCCAGCAGCCCCCGTTTTGAGACCTACGAGCAGTACTTC
D: -; size: -; J: TRBJ1-1; V: TRBV2; CDR3: CASSGRGIEAFF; DNA: TGTGCCAGCAGTGGGCGCGGAATTGAAGCTTTCTTT
D: -; size: -; J: TRBJ2-7; V: TRBV10-2; CDR3: CASSEPGTTTYEQYF; DNA: TGCGCCAGCAGTGAGCCGGGAACGACCACCTACGAGCAGTACTTC
D: TRBD1; size: -; J: TRBJ1-1; V: TRBV5-1; CDR3: CASSKQGGGNTEAFF; DNA: TGCGCCAGCAGCAAACAGGGGGGAGGGAACACTGAAGCTTTCTTT
D: TRBD2; size: -; J: TRBJ2-5; V: TRBV7-8; CDR3: CASSLGSGGNQETQYF; DNA: TGTGCCAGCAGCTTAGGCTCCGGGGGGAACCAAGAGACCCAGTACTTC
D: -; size: -; J: TRBJ1-6; V: TRBV4-1; CDR3: CASSQDTGANYNSPLHF; DNA: TGCGCCAGCAGCCAGGACACAGGAGCGAATTATAATTCACCCCTCCACTTT
D: -; size: -; J: TRBJ2-7; V: TRBV6-1; CDR3: CASSHNPQGYEQYF; DNA: TGTGCCAGCAGTCACAACCCCCAGGGGTACGAGCAGTACTTC